The rows below give T cell receptor beta chains drawn from one sample of a study of neurological immune-mediated disorders. From the 5' RACE reads, TCRdb called clonotypes with MiXCR, one entry per CDR3 protein. Of about 46,000 distinct CDR3 sequences in the sample, 10% were seen once. Sequences were obtained from PBMCs. Receptor source: an older man with HTLV-1-associated myelopathy (HAM/TSP). The CDR3 runs from the conserved cysteine through the conserved F or W. Size values are once, few and many counts, or a class for expanded clones, and some rows have none.

abundance	v_gene	CDR3aa
many	TRBV7-2	CASSPLVNEQFF
many	TRBV3-1	CASSQEARSEQFF
many	TRBV5-1	CASSLDVGEQPQHF
many	TRBV20-1	CSARDSRGRSNEQFF
.	TRBV7-8	CVSSTSGTGSKANEKLFF
many	TRBV5-1	CASSLQRRQNTGELFF
many	TRBV12-3/TRBV12-4	CASIPRVGGSGELFF
many	TRBV27	CASRRVGQRVYEQYF
many	TRBV4-3	CASSHEIFTSGVDTQYF
few	TRBV3-1	CASGDRATGGLFF
many	TRBV5-1	CASSLERGRSEQYF
few	TRBV20-1	CSARALATGYNEQFF
many	TRBV12-3/TRBV12-4	CASSKGQGVLAGELFF
.	TRBV29-1	CSVDDREATDTQYF
many	TRBV15	CATSRDKSVGLAGNEQFF
many	TRBV18	CASSPIQGPTEQFF
many	TRBV12-3/TRBV12-4	CASSLERINQPQHF
many	TRBV20-1	CSARETGRTYEQYF
many	TRBV7-2	CASSLAGTVTGELFF
many	TRBV6-6	CASGLQGMGNQPQHF
many	TRBV5-1	CASSFQDEQYF
many	TRBV20-1	CSAYRGGQPQHF
many	TRBV5-5	CASSLLGDEQYF
many	TRBV4-2	CASSRREARDTQYF
many	TRBV6-1	CASMARREGPGEQFF
many	TRBV6-5	CASKLESSSYNEQFF
many	TRBV20-1	CSARDLKEGRQPQHF
many	TRBV28	CASSLGRGLIKFF
many	TRBV20-1	CSARKNEQFF
many	TRBV9	CASSATGTSAYNEQFF
many	TRBV6-5	CASSYSNRNEQFF
many	TRBV24-1	CATSDGGRFTTDTQYF
many	TRBV7-3	CASSRTGKEGYTF
.	TRBV11-2	CVNSAELYNEQFF
many	TRBV20-1	CSAALSQETQYF
.	TRBV18	CASSPQGRTGRNIQYF
once	TRBV6-2/TRBV6-3	CASSTDFYNEQFF
many	TRBV20-1	CSVVWNSDEQYF
many	TRBV27	CASSLGLRTGGYTF
many	TRBV5-1	CASRPGLADNEQFF